The clone carrying this T cell receptor beta chain is a singleton in its sample. Assay: immunoSEQ multiplex PCR; the TCRdb copy retains only in-frame clones and omits some. The data contain roughly 64,000 clones, roughly nine tenths of them singletons. This specimen comes from a study of OX40 agonist ivuxolimab in advanced cancers. Study context: Patients were treated with ivuxolimab, an agonistic anti-OX40 (CD134) antibody.

The V gene lost 2 bases and the J gene lost 0 bases, with 8 bases spanning the gap. Looked up from germline, CDR1 is SGHVS and CDR2 is FNYEAQ. The CDR3 length is 15 residues. The chain combines TRBV7-6 with TRBJ2-1, with D perhaps matching TRBD2 (5 bases). Sequenced material: CD4+ or CD8+ T cells sorted from blood, taken in a trial of the OX40 agonist ivuxolimab. This receptor was identified in an adult with an advanced solid tumor such as melanoma, head and neck, liver or kidney cancer. CDR3: CASSLSGVSYNEQFF. DNA of the CDR3: TGTGCCAGCAGCTTATCCGGGGTCTCCTACAATGAGCAGTTCTTC.